These T cell receptor beta chains were read from a single sample in a study of vaccination and CD4 T cells after COVID-19. TCRdb re-analysed the PCR reads in MiXCR, keeping a single row per CDR3 protein. This table holds roughly 14,000 distinct CDR3 sequences, 50% to 75% found once. These receptors lack a known antigen. Sequenced material: CD4+ T cells from blood, cultured in vitro. The receptors come from a human donor who had recovered from COVID-19. Each CDR3 is given without its conserved first and last residue.

j_gene: TRBJ1-5
v_gene: TRBV19
CDR3aa: ASSTSGGSKPQH

j_gene: TRBJ2-7
v_gene: TRBV19
CDR3aa: ASSIGTRLDEQY

j_gene: TRBJ2-3
v_gene: TRBV5-1
CDR3aa: ASSWGQGPTTDTQY

j_gene: TRBJ2-7
v_gene: TRBV10-2
CDR3aa: ASSVKQGAGEQY

j_gene: TRBJ1-5
v_gene: TRBV20-1
CDR3aa: SARVGVQGSQPQH

j_gene: TRBJ1-5
v_gene: TRBV6-1
CDR3aa: ASSPGQGHNQPQH

j_gene: TRBJ2-1
v_gene: TRBV19
CDR3aa: ASSIGRGYPYNEQF

j_gene: TRBJ2-7
v_gene: TRBV11-3
CDR3aa: ASSLGAVPSYEQY

j_gene: TRBJ1-1
v_gene: TRBV6-1
CDR3aa: ASSRTADTEAF

j_gene: TRBJ2-3
v_gene: TRBV7-9
CDR3aa: ASRRLSTPTDTQY

j_gene: TRBJ1-1
v_gene: TRBV27
CDR3aa: ASRRQVYTEAF

j_gene: TRBJ2-3
v_gene: TRBV21-1
CDR3aa: ASSRADTQY

j_gene: TRBJ2-7
v_gene: TRBV6-2/TRBV6-3
CDR3aa: ASRGQGGTYEQY

j_gene: TRBJ2-3
v_gene: TRBV20-1
CDR3aa: SAPRPGQGIDTQY

j_gene: TRBJ1-2
v_gene: TRBV7-9
CDR3aa: ASSHTGQGNGYT

j_gene: TRBJ2-2
v_gene: TRBV5-4
CDR3aa: ASSLAALGLAGVAGELF

j_gene: TRBJ1-2
v_gene: TRBV6-4
CDR3aa: ASSDQTGKGYT

j_gene: TRBJ1-5
v_gene: TRBV15
CDR3aa: ATTTGGQPQH

j_gene: TRBJ1-6
v_gene: TRBV27
CDR3aa: ASRVAGAVGGSPLH

j_gene: TRBJ1-6
v_gene: TRBV10-1
CDR3aa: ASSGGTENSPLH

j_gene: TRBJ2-7
v_gene: TRBV20-1
CDR3aa: SAPGTGPYEQY

j_gene: TRBJ2-1
v_gene: TRBV6-4
CDR3aa: ASSDSAGAYNEQF

j_gene: TRBJ2-7
v_gene: TRBV28
CDR3aa: ASSPPTREQY

j_gene: TRBJ2-3
v_gene: TRBV7-2
CDR3aa: ASSPGFRTDTQY

j_gene: TRBJ1-1
v_gene: TRBV20-1
CDR3aa: SASPRAGWGTEAF

j_gene: TRBJ2-7
v_gene: TRBV11-2
CDR3aa: ASSTGTENEQY

j_gene: TRBJ1-6
v_gene: TRBV18
CDR3aa: ASSPLGDSPLH

j_gene: TRBJ1-2
v_gene: TRBV12-3/TRBV12-4
CDR3aa: ASSMGVGGDYGYT

j_gene: TRBJ1-5
v_gene: TRBV27
CDR3aa: ASSLTAGQPQH

j_gene: TRBJ2-1
v_gene: TRBV12-3/TRBV12-4
CDR3aa: ASTLRGYNEQF

j_gene: TRBJ1-6
v_gene: TRBV6-1
CDR3aa: ASSGGGNNSPLH

j_gene: TRBJ1-1
v_gene: TRBV20-1
CDR3aa: SATRGPGNTEAF

j_gene: TRBJ2-7
v_gene: TRBV7-6
CDR3aa: ASSLEEGTYEQY

j_gene: TRBJ2-7
v_gene: TRBV15
CDR3aa: ATSRDGGASGAREQY

j_gene: TRBJ2-4
v_gene: TRBV10-3
CDR3aa: AISPRTGGNSNIQY

j_gene: TRBJ1-2
v_gene: TRBV20-1
CDR3aa: SADRGLGNT

j_gene: TRBJ2-2
v_gene: TRBV19
CDR3aa: ASRRGTNTGELF

j_gene: TRBJ1-4
v_gene: TRBV6-1
CDR3aa: ASRSGTGDEKLF

j_gene: TRBJ1-4
v_gene: TRBV27
CDR3aa: ASRRAGANEKLF

j_gene: TRBJ1-1
v_gene: TRBV20-1
CDR3aa: SATVAGTFRSTEAF